A selection of T cell receptor beta chains follows, all from one sample in a study of blood T cell repertoires in COVID-19. Clones were sequenced by immunoSEQ multiplex PCR, and TCRdb holds only the in-frame ones, with some missing. This table holds 150,000 to 200,000 clones, just under 90% found once. The sample taken for sequencing was peripheral blood. The origin of the receptors is a man aged 18 to 29 with active or convalescent COVID-19. Each CDR3 is given with its conserved first and last residue. Each record gives: clone size, V gene, J gene, D gene, CDR3 protein, CDR3 DNA. A D gene is named only where the DNA matches it firmly. A clone size is listed for some rows: how often the clone was seen (once, few, many), or a class if it is expanded.

>.|TRBV5-1|TRBJ1-1|TRBD1
CASSLPGTAISSAEAFF
TGCGCCAGCAGCTTGCCGGGGACAGCTATATCGAGCGCTGAAGCTTTCTTT
>.|TRBV5-1|TRBJ2-3|TRBD2
CASKRGGSTDTQYF
TGCGCCAGCAAGCGGGGGGGAAGCACAGATACGCAGTATTTT
>.|TRBV11-3|TRBJ2-1|.
CASSPVSSEYNEQFF
TGTGCCAGCAGCCCCGTGAGTAGCGAGTACAATGAGCAGTTCTTC
>.|TRBV12-3/TRBV12-4|TRBJ1-1|.
CASSFYPGEAFF
TGTGCCAGCAGTTTTTACCCCGGGGAAGCTTTCTTT
>.|TRBV10-1|TRBJ2-1|TRBD1
CAPGADRGRINNEQFF
TGCGCCCCAGGGGCCGACAGGGGGCGGATAAACAATGAGCAGTTCTTC
>.|TRBV5-1|TRBJ1-3|.
CASSLGGPGNTIYF
TGCGCCAGCAGCTTGGGAGGGCCTGGAAACACCATATATTTT
>.|TRBV20-1|TRBJ2-1|TRBD2
CSASGGGTSFYNEQFF
TGCAGTGCCAGTGGGGGGGGGACTTCATTCTACAATGAGCAGTTCTTC
>.|TRBV9|TRBJ2-2|.
CASSVAGRLTGELFF
TGTGCCAGCAGCGTGGCAGGGCGCCTCACCGGGGAGCTGTTTTTT
>.|TRBV27|TRBJ2-1|TRBD1
CATMWSGQGNNEQFF
TGTGCCACGATGTGGTCGGGACAGGGAAACAATGAGCAGTTCTTC
>.|TRBV9|TRBJ1-1|.
CASSVGGAVNTEAFF
TGTGCCAGCAGCGTAGGGGGCGCGGTGAACACTGAAGCTTTCTTT
>.|TRBV28|TRBJ2-7|TRBD2
CASIYGSGREGHSYEQYF
TGTGCCAGCATATATGGATCGGGGCGGGAGGGCCACTCCTACGAGCAGTACTTC
>.|TRBV30|TRBJ2-1|TRBD2
CAWNRLAGLGNEQFF
TGTGCCTGGAACCGCCTAGCGGGTTTGGGAAATGAGCAGTTCTTC
>.|TRBV14|TRBJ1-4|.
CASSQTQAFWREKLFF
TGTGCCAGCAGCCAAACACAGGCCTTCTGGCGGGAAAAACTGTTTTTT
>few|TRBV15|TRBJ1-6|.
CATSTLVDNSPLHF
TGTGCCACCAGCACGTTAGTGGATAATTCACCCCTCCACTTT
>.|TRBV11-2|TRBJ2-3|.
CASSSPVDTNTDTQYF
TGTGCCAGCAGCTCCCCAGTGGACACGAACACAGATACGCAGTATTTT
>.|TRBV5-1|TRBJ1-3|TRBD1
CASRGQGVSGNTIYF
TGCGCCAGCAGAGGGCAGGGGGTCTCTGGAAACACCATATATTTT
>.|TRBV3-1/TRBV3-2|TRBJ2-7|TRBD2
CASSHPLAEAYEQYF
TGTGCCAGCAGCCACCCACTAGCGGAGGCCTACGAGCAGTACTTC
>.|TRBV5-8|TRBJ1-4|.
CASSQDSTEKLFF
TGTGCCAGCAGTCAGGACTCAACCGAAAAACTGTTTTTT
>.|TRBV19|TRBJ1-2|TRBD1
CASRPPRTGDGYTF
TGTGCCAGTAGACCACCCAGGACAGGGGATGGCTACACCTTC
>.|TRBV4-1|TRBJ2-7|.
CASSLKGGTGTADEQYF
TGCGCCAGCAGCCTGAAGGGGGGTACTGGGACAGCTGACGAGCAGTACTTC
>once|TRBV14|TRBJ2-5|TRBD2
CASSQWREDETQYF
TGTGCCAGCAGCCAATGGCGGGAGGACGAGACCCAGTACTTC
>.|TRBV27|TRBJ2-1|TRBD2
CASSSSGGNYNEQFF
TGTGCCAGCAGTTCTAGCGGGGGGAACTACAATGAGCAGTTCTTC
>.|TRBV11-1|TRBJ2-4|.
CASSLNRVHIQYF
TGTGCCAGCAGCTTAAACAGGGTTCACATTCAGTACTTC
>.|TRBV27|TRBJ1-1|.
CASSTEWTFSNTEAFF
TGTGCCAGCAGTACCGAATGGACATTTTCGAACACTGAAGCTTTCTTT
>.|TRBV6-6|TRBJ2-1|.
CASSYFQGIGIEQFF
TGTGCCAGCAGTTACTTCCAGGGAATTGGGATTGAGCAGTTCTTC
>few|TRBV12-3/TRBV12-4|TRBJ1-1|TRBD1
CASLQGAATEAFF
TGTGCCAGCCTACAGGGGGCGGCCACTGAAGCTTTCTTT
>.|TRBV12-3/TRBV12-4|TRBJ2-1|.
CASGLFTEQFF
TGTGCCAGCGGGCTATTCACTGAGCAGTTCTTC
>.|TRBV6-2/TRBV6-3|TRBJ2-3|TRBD2
CASSYVSGRGAGTDTQYF
TGTGCCAGCAGTTACGTGAGCGGGAGAGGGGCGGGTACAGATACGCAGTATTTT
>few|TRBV5-4|TRBJ1-4|TRBD1
CASSGGQSSEKLFF
TGTGCCAGCAGTGGGGGACAGTCGAGTGAAAAACTGTTTTTT
>once|TRBV2|TRBJ1-5|TRBD1
CASTTGVQPQHF
TGTGCCAGCACCACAGGGGTACAGCCCCAGCATTTT